A few counts support the clone carrying this TCR beta chain. CDR3 size: 10 residues. CDR1 and CDR2 (germline): MNHNY, SVGAGI (reference sequence). V was shortened by 5 bases and J by 3 bases, with 2 bases between the two germline ends. This entry is derived from a study of control samples from healthy donors and cancer patients. Only in-frame clones appear in the TCRdb table, and some are missing; sequencing was by immunoSEQ multiplex PCR. Counted here are around 89,000 clones, roughly four fifths occurring once; the ten biggest clones make up roughly 9.8%. The clonotype originates from a woman aged 60-75 years in good health. Sequenced input: blood. The chain recombines TRBV6-6 with TRBJ2-7; D gene ambiguous. CDR3 residues: CASSNYEQYF. The CDR3 DNA reads TGTGCCAGCAGTAACTACGAGCAGTACTTC.